This T cell receptor beta chain was captured in a study of radiotherapy plus CTLA-4 blockade in lung cancer. Generated by immunoSEQ multiplex PCR, the TCRdb table keeps only in-frame clones and is missing some. The sample records around 95,000 clones, around 82% being singletons. Per the germline V gene, CDR1 is WNHNN and CDR2 is SYGVQD (reference sequence). CDR3 size: 16 residues. V was clipped by 2 bases and J by 8 bases, with 21 bases between them. This clone was detected a few times. The sequencing used peripheral blood, collected from a patient treated with radiotherapy plus ipilimumab. The receptor comes from a human donor with non-small cell lung cancer who had stable disease on radiotherapy plus ipilimumab. The rearrangement uses TRBV10-1 and TRBJ1-2; no definite D call. CDR3 region: CASSERRGRAYEGYTF. CDR3 in DNA: TGCGCCAGCAGTGAGCGTCGCGGACGAGCCTATGAGGGCTACACCTTC.